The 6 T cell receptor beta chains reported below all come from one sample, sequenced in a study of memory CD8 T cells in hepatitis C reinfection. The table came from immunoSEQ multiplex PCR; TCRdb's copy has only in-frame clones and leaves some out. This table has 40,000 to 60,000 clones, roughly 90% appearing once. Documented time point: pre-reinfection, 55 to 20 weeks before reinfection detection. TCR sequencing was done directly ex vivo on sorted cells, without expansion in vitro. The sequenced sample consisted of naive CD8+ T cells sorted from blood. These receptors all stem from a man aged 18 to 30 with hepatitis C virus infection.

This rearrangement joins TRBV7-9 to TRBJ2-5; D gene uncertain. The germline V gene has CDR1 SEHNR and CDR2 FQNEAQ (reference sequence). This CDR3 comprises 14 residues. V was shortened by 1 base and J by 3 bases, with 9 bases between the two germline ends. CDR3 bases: TGTGCCAGCAGCTTAGTACGGGTAGAAGAGACCCAGTACTTC. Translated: CASSLVRVEETQYF.

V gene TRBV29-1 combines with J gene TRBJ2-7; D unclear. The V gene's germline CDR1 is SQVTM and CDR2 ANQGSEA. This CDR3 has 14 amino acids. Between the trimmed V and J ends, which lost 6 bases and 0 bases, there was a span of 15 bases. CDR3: CSVAATISSYEQYF. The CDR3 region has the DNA TGCAGCGTGGCAGCTACTATCAGCTCCTACGAGCAGTACTTC.

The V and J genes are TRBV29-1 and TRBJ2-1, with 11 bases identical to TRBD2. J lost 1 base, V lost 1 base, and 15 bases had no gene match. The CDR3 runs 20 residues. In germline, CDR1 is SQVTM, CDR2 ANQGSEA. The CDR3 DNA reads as TGCAGCGTTGAAGCCCCCTCGACTAGCGGGGAATACATTTCCTACAATGAGCAGTTCTTC. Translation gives CSVEAPSTSGEYISYNEQFF.

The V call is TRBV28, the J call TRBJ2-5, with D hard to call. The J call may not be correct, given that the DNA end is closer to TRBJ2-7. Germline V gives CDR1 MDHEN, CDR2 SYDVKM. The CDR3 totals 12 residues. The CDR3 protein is CASSSLNYEQYF. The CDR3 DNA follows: TGTGCCAGCAGTTCCCTCAATTACGAGCAGTACTTC.

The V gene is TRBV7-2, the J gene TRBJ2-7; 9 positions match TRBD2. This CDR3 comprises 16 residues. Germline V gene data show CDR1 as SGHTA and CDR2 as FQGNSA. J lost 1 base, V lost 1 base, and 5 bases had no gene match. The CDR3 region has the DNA TGTGCCAGCAGCTTAGGGCTAGCGGGATTATCCTACGAGCAGTACTTC. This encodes CASSLGLAGLSYEQYF.

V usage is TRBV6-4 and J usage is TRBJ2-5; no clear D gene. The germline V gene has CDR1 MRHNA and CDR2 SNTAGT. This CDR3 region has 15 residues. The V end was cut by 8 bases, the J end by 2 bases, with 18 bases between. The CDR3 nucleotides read TGTGCCAGCCCATTCCGGGTCCAATTACAAGAGACCCAGTACTTC. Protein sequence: CASPFRVQLQETQYF.